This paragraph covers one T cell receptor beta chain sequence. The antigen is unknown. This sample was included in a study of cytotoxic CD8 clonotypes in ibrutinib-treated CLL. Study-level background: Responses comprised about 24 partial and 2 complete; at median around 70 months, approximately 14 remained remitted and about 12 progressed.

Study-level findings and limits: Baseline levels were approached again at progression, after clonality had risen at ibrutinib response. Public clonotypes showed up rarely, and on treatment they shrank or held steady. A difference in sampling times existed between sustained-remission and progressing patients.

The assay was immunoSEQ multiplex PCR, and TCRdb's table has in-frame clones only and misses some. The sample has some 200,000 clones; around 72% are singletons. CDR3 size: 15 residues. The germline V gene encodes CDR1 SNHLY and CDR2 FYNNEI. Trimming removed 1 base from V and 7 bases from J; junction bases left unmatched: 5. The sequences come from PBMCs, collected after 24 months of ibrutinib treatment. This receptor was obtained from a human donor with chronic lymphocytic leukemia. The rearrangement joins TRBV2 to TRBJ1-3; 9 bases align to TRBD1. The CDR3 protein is CASSEGLGQGNTIYF. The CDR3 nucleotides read TGTGCCAGCAGTGAAGGATTAGGACAGGGGAACACCATATATTTT.